This T cell receptor beta chain was obtained from a study of T cells in tuberculosis. Overall study results and limits: Low-affinity CD1B-GMM tetramer-binding T cells may have been missed.

Chain pairing is unknown; alpha and beta were sequenced separately. TCRdb's copy holds only in-frame clones and misses some; the assay was immunoSEQ multiplex PCR. This table holds 80,000 to 90,000 clones, approximately 91% found once. Thawed, overnight-rested PBMC were stained with GMM-loaded CD1B tetramer, viability dye and anti-CD3, then sorted. C32 glucose monomycolate from Rhodococcus equi was loaded onto the CD1B tetramers. Before cryopreservation, the sorted PBMC lost their CD14-expressing monocytes. About 100,000 tetramer-negative cells were sorted from each donor. Germline-derived CDR1 and CDR2 are SGHTA and FQGNSA. Trimming took 4 bases from V and 2 from J, leaving 6 bases between them. CDR3 length equals 13 residues.

Sequencing was done on a sample of CD1b-GMM tetramer-negative cells sorted from PBMCs. V and J are TRBV7-2 and TRBJ2-4; unclear D gene. The sequence was obtained from an adult woman with latent tuberculosis. The CDR3 sequence is CASSSQSKNIQYF. In DNA, the CDR3 is TGTGCCAGCAGCTCCCAGTCCAAAAACATTCAGTACTTC.